This T cell receptor (beta chain) is from a study of glioma-infiltrating T cells after dendritic cell vaccination. Regarding the study as a whole: No direct clonality-survival link was found; a diverse polyclonal response may matter. Patients with more pretreatment TILs had longer time to progression and survival.

Here immunoSEQ multiplex PCR was the method, and the copy in TCRdb shows in-frame clones only, minus some. The sample includes 99,000 or so clones, 65% to 85% of them seen just once. The length of the CDR3 is 13 residues. Germline V gene data show CDR1 as LNHDA and CDR2 as SQIVND (reference sequence). Trimming removed 5 bases from V and 5 bases from J; junction bases left unmatched: 4. About this clone itself: The antigen remains unidentified.

Time point in this sample: after dendritic cell vaccination, including at tumor progression/relapse. The chain combines TRBV19 with TRBJ1-2; TRBD1 matches 8 bases. This receptor was taken from a human donor with glioblastoma. The source material was blood, sampled after dendritic cell vaccination. Here the CDR3 reads CASSSTGVYGYTF. The CDR3 coding sequence is TGTGCCAGTAGTTCGACAGGGGTGTATGGCTACACCTTC.